One and the same sample provided the 20 T cell receptor beta chains below, sequenced in a study of T cell changes during pregnancy in multiple sclerosis. Clones were read by immunoSEQ multiplex PCR, and TCRdb kept only the in-frame ones, dropping some. The table has tens of thousands of clones, 92% seen once. The sample here was peripheral blood, taken before pregnancy. The source of these receptors is a female donor with multiple sclerosis, enrolled in a pregnancy study.

This chain uses TRBV29-1 with TRBJ1-2, with 8 bases that match TRBD1. J was trimmed by 3 bases and V by 3 bases; bases with no gene match: 0. This CDR3 comprises 12 residues. Germline values: CDR1 SQVTM, CDR2 ANQGSEA. For the CDR3, the DNA is TGCAGCGTTGAGACAGGGGACTATGGCTACACCTTC. Its protein product is CSVETGDYGYTF.

CDR3 DNA sequence: TGTGCCAGCAGCTTGGTGGAGTGGCCAGACTCTGGAAACACCATATATTTT. Its translation: CASSLVEWPDSGNTIYF. V gene TRBV5-4 combines with J gene TRBJ1-3; no clear D gene. The CDR3 runs to 17 residues. Germline V gene sequence: CDR1 SGHNT, CDR2 YYREEE (reference sequence). Trimming pared 0 bases from V and 0 bases from J, leaving 13 bases between.

The rearrangement uses TRBV19 and TRBJ2-1; 9 nucleotides agree with TRBD2. V dropped 5 bases and J dropped 7; count of bases not matched to a gene: 6. CDR3 size: 14 residues. From germline, CDR1 is LNHDA and CDR2 SQIVND (reference sequence). In DNA, the CDR3 is TGTGCCAGTAGTCGAGCGGGGGGTAGGAATGAGCAGTTCTTC. This gives the protein CASSRAGGRNEQFF.

This clone was observed once. The chain couples TRBV7-9 to TRBJ2-4, with D uncertain. CDR1 and CDR2 from the germline V gene are SEHNR and FQNEAQ (reference sequence). The CDR3 covers 19 residues. The V end lost 1 base, the J end lost 0 bases, and 19 bases lay between the germline ends. CDR3: CASSLGLWLRRLAKNIQYF. CDR3 bases: TGTGCCAGCAGCTTAGGACTTTGGCTCCGCAGACTAGCCAAAAACATTCAGTACTTC.

The J gene is TRBJ2-7, the V gene TRBV18; 7 bases match TRBD1. The germline V gene encodes CDR1 KGHSH and CDR2 LQKENI. This CDR3 is built from 14 residues. Trimming at V came to 3 bases and at J to 4 bases, leaving 6 bases not matched to a gene. CDR3 nucleotides: TGTGCCAGCTCACCCCGGGACAGAAATTACGAGCAGTACTTC. As protein: CASSPRDRNYEQYF.

The V call is TRBV9, the J call TRBJ2-1; 10 bases map to TRBD1. Trimming removed 0 bases from V and 10 bases from J; junction bases left unmatched: 13. The CDR3 has 17 residues. CDR1 is SGDLS, CDR2 YYNGEE, per germline. CDR3 region: CASSVGAGTGVGSEQFF. CDR3 nucleotide sequence: TGTGCCAGCAGCGTAGGGGCCGGGACAGGGGTTGGGTCGGAGCAGTTCTTC. The full variable domain, its missing parts supplied by reference TRBV9 and TRBJ2-1, is DSGVTQTPKHLITATGQRVTLRCSPRSGDLSVYWYQQSLDQGLQFLIQYYNGEERAKGNILERFSAQQFPDLHSELNLSSLELGDSALYFCASSVGAGTGVGSEQFFGPGTRLTVL.

The V gene is TRBV2, the J gene TRBJ1-4, with D possibly being TRBD1 (5 bases). This CDR3 comprises 14 residues. The V gene's germline CDR1 is SNHLY and CDR2 FYNNEI. Trimming removed 7 bases from V and 4 bases from J, with 13 bases in between. CDR3 region: CASTRRGINEKLFF. DNA for the CDR3: TGTGCCAGCACCCGGAGGGGAATTAATGAAAAACTGTTTTTT.

The rearrangement uses TRBV7-9 and TRBJ1-1; D is ambiguous. Germline V lookup: CDR1 SEHNR, CDR2 FQNEAQ (reference sequence). The V end was cut by 1 base, the J end by 4 bases, with 10 bases between. This CDR3 comprises 14 residues. The CDR3 bases are TGTGCCAGCAGCTTAGAGATAGACATCACTGAAGCTTTCTTT. It codes for CASSLEIDITEAFF.

This chain uses TRBV19 with TRBJ1-6; 10 bases agree with TRBD1. The junction had 12 bases not matched to a gene; V was cut back by 9 bases and J by 10 bases. Germline V gene lookup returns CDR1 LNHDA and CDR2 SQIVND (reference sequence). This CDR3 spans 15 amino acids. The CDR3 region has the DNA TGTGCCAGCAAAGAGAGACAGGGGGCTTTCTCACCCCTCCACTTT. It codes for CASKERQGAFSPLHF. The full variable domain, with the rest looked up from reference TRBV19 and TRBJ1-6, is DGGITQSPKYLFRKEGQNVTLSCEQNLNHDAMYWYRQDPGQGLRLIYYSQIVNDFQKGDIAEGYSVSREKKESFPLTVTSAQKNPTAFYLCASKERQGAFSPLHFGNGTRLTVT.

This sequence joins TRBV18 and TRBJ2-1, with 8 nucleotides matching TRBD2. The V segment lost 0 bases and the J segment 9 bases; nucleotides outside the gene matches: 7. From germline, CDR1 is KGHSH and CDR2 LQKENI. The CDR3 totals 15 residues. CDR3 bases: TGTGCCAGCTCACCACCTAGCGGGGAGTTTGGTGAGCAGTTCTTC. Translated: CASSPPSGEFGEQFF.

V is TRBV6-6 and J is TRBJ1-6, with TRBD1 identical over 7 bases. The V gene end was trimmed by 5 bases and the J gene end by 4 bases; junction bases not matched to a gene: 2. The CDR3 length is 14 residues. The germline V gene has CDR1 MNHNY and CDR2 SVGAGI (reference sequence). CDR3 residues: CASSRDRYNSPLHF. Here the CDR3 DNA reads TGTGCCAGCAGTCGGGACAGATATAATTCACCCCTCCACTTT.

The V and J genes are TRBV6-5 and TRBJ1-2, with a possible D match to TRBD1 (5 bases). The CDR3 covers 15 residues. Trimming took off 2 bases at V and 4 bases at J, with 14 bases between the two ends. CDR1 and CDR2 (germline): MNHEY, SVGAGI. CDR3 in DNA: TGTGCCAGCAGTTACAACCCGCAGGGCAGCTATGGCTACACCTTC. This sequence encodes CASSYNPQGSYGYTF.

V and J are TRBV19 and TRBJ1-6, with 10 nucleotides matching TRBD1. CDR3 size: 15 residues. The J segment lost 4 bases and the V segment lost 5 bases, leaving 2 bases of the junction unmatched. Germline V gene lookup returns CDR1 LNHDA and CDR2 SQIVND (reference sequence). The CDR3 spells CASSEGQGYNSPLHF. CDR3 nucleotides: TGTGCCAGTAGTGAGGGACAGGGGTATAATTCACCCCTCCACTTT.

The rearrangement links TRBV6-5 to TRBJ2-1; D remains unclear. The germline CDR1 and CDR2 sequences are MNHEY and SVGAGI. With 4 bases removed from V and 5 bases from J, the gap between germline ends came to 18 bases. This CDR3 region has 16 residues. DNA of the CDR3: TGTGCCAGCAGTTCCGGTCTAGTCATTTTCAACAATGAGCAGTTCTTC. Translation: CASSSGLVIFNNEQFF.

This chain links TRBV27 with TRBJ2-7, with a weak D call TRBD2 (5 bases). There are 12 residues in the CDR3. Germline V lookup: CDR1 MNHEY, CDR2 SMNVEV (reference sequence). V shed 2 bases and J shed 7 bases, with 9 bases lying between them. CDR3: CASSLRGREQYF. The CDR3 DNA follows: TGTGCCAGCAGTTTACGAGGGCGGGAGCAGTACTTC.

CDR3 loop: CAWSPSGTASLEQYF. CDR3 DNA sequence: TGTGCCTGGAGCCCTTCGGGGACAGCTTCTCTTGAGCAGTACTTC. The chain joins TRBV30 to TRBJ2-7; 7 nucleotides align to TRBD1. With V trimmed by 3 bases and J by 7 bases, 15 bases remained unmatched. The germline V gene encodes CDR1 GTSNPN and CDR2 SVGIG (reference sequence). CDR3 length: 15 amino acids.

This clone was detected only once. The V call is TRBV2, the J call TRBJ2-6; tentatively, D is TRBD1 (5 bases). Between the trimmed V and J ends, which lost 6 bases and 2 bases, there was a span of 8 bases. This CDR3 has 14 amino acids. The germline V gene has CDR1 SNHLY and CDR2 FYNNEI. CDR3 residues: CASRQGPGANVLTF. DNA of the CDR3: TGTGCCAGCAGGCAGGGTCCTGGGGCCAACGTCCTGACTTTC.

The V and J genes are TRBV5-1 and TRBJ1-2; TRBD1 matches 12 bases. In germline, CDR1 is SGHRS, CDR2 YFSETQ. The J segment lost 6 bases and the V segment lost 5 bases, leaving 5 bases of the junction unmatched. The CDR3 length is 14 residues. The CDR3 bases are TGCGCCAGCAGGACCGGGACAGGGGGCCATGGCTACACCTTC. Translation gives CASRTGTGGHGYTF. Complete variable domain (other parts from reference TRBV5-1 and TRBJ1-2): KAGVTQTPRYLIKTRGQQVTLSCSPISGHRSVSWYQQTPGQGLQFLFEYFSETQRNKGNFPGRFSGRQFSNSRSEMNVSTLELGDSALYLCASRTGTGGHGYTFGSGTRLTVV.

V is TRBV29-1 and J is TRBJ2-5; weak D call: TRBD2 (6 bases). The CDR3 has 15 residues. The V gene's germline CDR1 is SQVTM and CDR2 ANQGSEA. V was cut by 7 bases and J by 1 base, with 19 bases left in between. The CDR3 sequence is CSARAGIRSQETQYF. For the CDR3, the DNA is TGCAGCGCCCGGGCGGGGATCCGGTCCCAAGAGACCCAGTACTTC.

The chain is built from TRBV19 and TRBJ1-1, with D possibly TRBD1 on 6 matching bases. Germline CDR1 LNHDA, CDR2 SQIVND (reference sequence). V was cut by 8 bases and J by 6 bases, with 10 bases left in between. The CDR3 is 11 amino acids. The chain's CDR3 is CASVSGAEAFF. The CDR3 region has the DNA TGTGCCAGTGTGTCAGGGGCTGAAGCTTTCTTT.